The clone carrying this T cell receptor (beta chain) was counted only a few times. Its matching antigen is unknown. The method was immunoSEQ multiplex PCR; TCRdb's version includes in-frame clones alone and lacks a portion of them. The sample carries approximately 140,000 clones, more than 70% recorded once. Germline V lookup: CDR1 SGHTA, CDR2 FQGNSA. V dropped 0 bases and J dropped 6; count of bases not matched to a gene: 10. The CDR3 extends over 17 amino acids. The record originates from a study of T cell responses to AZD1222 COVID-19 vaccine. About the study: Pooled together were second doses at about 4 or about 12 weeks.

General observations from the study: Spike-specific TCR depth and breadth grew after two AZD1222 doses. Among AZD1222 vaccinees, only five to seven were seropositive at baseline. Donors, mostly white British, included more females; clonal diversity was possibly underestimated.

Sequenced material: peripheral blood, taken on day 0 of AZD1222 vaccination. The TCR originated in an adult in good health. The V and J genes are TRBV7-2 and TRBJ2-2; 7 bases match TRBD2. CDR3 nucleotide sequence: TGTGCCAGCAGCTTAGCGACTCGGACTAGGGATCCCGGGGAGCTGTTTTTT. Translated, it gives CASSLATRTRDPGELFF.